This T cell receptor beta chain was obtained from a study of shared clonotypes between healthy human individuals. About the research overall: Three men and a couple of women, aged 18 to 49, were donors.

V lost 7 bases to trimming and J lost 6 bases, with 12 bases between them. Germline V gene data show CDR1 as SQVTM and CDR2 as ANQGSEA. This CDR3 is built from 11 residues. This clone appeared a single time. Investigators spread the genomic DNA of each subset evenly over several immunoSEQ plates. Clones were sequenced by immunoSEQ multiplex PCR, and TCRdb holds only the in-frame ones, with some missing. Seen here are over 400,000 clones, more than 75% observed once, and the top ten hold around 12%. Healthy adults negative for HIV, lacking recent acute infections or vaccinations, served as donors. Everyone who donated was a Caucasian adult who lived in Nashville, Tennessee.

The TCR sequence derives from a middle-aged woman in good health. Some clones in this sample may be carry-over from other donors' samples. V and J are TRBV29-1 and TRBJ1-2; D remains ambiguous. Sequenced: PBMCs. The CDR3: CSATFEDGYTF. The CDR3 bases are TGCAGCGCCACCTTTGAGGATGGCTACACCTTC.